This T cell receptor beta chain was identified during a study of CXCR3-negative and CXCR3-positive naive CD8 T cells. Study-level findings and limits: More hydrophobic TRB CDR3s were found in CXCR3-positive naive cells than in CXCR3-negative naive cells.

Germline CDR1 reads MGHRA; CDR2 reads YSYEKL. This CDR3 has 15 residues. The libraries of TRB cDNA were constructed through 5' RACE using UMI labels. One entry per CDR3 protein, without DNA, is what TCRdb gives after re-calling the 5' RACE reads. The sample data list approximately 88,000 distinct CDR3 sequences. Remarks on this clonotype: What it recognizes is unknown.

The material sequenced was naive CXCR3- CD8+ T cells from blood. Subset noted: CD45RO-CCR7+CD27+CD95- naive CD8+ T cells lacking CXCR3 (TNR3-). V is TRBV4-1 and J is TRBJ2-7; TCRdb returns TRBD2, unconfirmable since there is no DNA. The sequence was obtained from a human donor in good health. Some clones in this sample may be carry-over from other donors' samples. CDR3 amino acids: CASSQGSSGLYEQYF.